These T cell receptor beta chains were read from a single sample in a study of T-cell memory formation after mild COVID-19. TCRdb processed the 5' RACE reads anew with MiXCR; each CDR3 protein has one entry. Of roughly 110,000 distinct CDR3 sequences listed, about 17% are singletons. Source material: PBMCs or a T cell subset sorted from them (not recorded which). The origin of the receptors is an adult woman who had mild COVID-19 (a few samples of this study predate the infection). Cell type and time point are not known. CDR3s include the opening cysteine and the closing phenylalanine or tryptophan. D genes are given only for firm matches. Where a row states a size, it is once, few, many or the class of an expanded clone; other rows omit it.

TGTGCCATCAGTGGCCTCTCACAGTCAGATACGCAGTATTTT CAISGLSQSDTQYF TRBJ2-3 TRBV10-3 - -
TGCGCCAGCAGCCAAGTCCTACCCGGCGGGACGCTCGGGGAGCTGTTTTTT CASSQVLPGGTLGELFF TRBJ2-2 TRBV4-3 - -
TGTGCCAGCAGTGCCATTTCGAACACTGAAGCTTTCTTT CASSAISNTEAFF TRBJ1-1 TRBV12-3/TRBV12-4 - -
TGTGCCAGCAGCACCCAGACGTTCGAGCAGTACTTC CASSTQTFEQYF TRBJ2-7 TRBV7-9 - few
TGCAGCGTAACACCGGGACAGGAAACTGGCTACACCTTC CSVTPGQETGYTF TRBJ1-2 TRBV29-1 TRBD1 -
TGTGCCTGGAGCTCTCTGGGCAGGGGTATCCCTGAAGCTTTCTTT CAWSSLGRGIPEAFF TRBJ1-1 TRBV30 - -
TGCAGTGCTAGAAACCCTTACCCCGAGGGGGGGTGGGACAATGAGCAGTTCTTC CSARNPYPEGGWDNEQFF TRBJ2-1 TRBV20-1 - few
TGCGCCAGCAGCTTGGGGACTAGCGGGGGGGCCGAGGAGACCCAGTACTTC CASSLGTSGGAEETQYF TRBJ2-5 TRBV5-1 TRBD2 few
TGTGCCACCAGTGACTTGACATGGGAGACCCAGTACTTC CATSDLTWETQYF TRBJ2-5 TRBV24-1 - -
TGTGCCACCAGCGTAAAGATGACAGGAGATGGCTACACCTTC CATSVKMTGDGYTF TRBJ1-2 TRBV15 - few
TGCGCCAGCAGCCAAGGTCTAGGGGGCACTTCGAATGAGCAGTTCTTC CASSQGLGGTSNEQFF TRBJ2-1 TRBV4-3 TRBD1 many
TGTGCCAGCAGTGTTCCGTACAATGAGCAGTTCTTC CASSVPYNEQFF TRBJ2-1 TRBV2 - -
TGCGCCAGCAGCTTGGGACAGTCCCACTACGAGCAGTACTTC CASSLGQSHYEQYF TRBJ2-7 TRBV5-1 - few
TGTGCCAGCAGTTACGGACTAGCGGGAGATGAGCAGTTCTTC CASSYGLAGDEQFF TRBJ2-1 TRBV27 TRBD2 few
TGTGCCAGCAGTTTAGCGGGAGTAATGGCAGATACGCAGTATTTT CASSLAGVMADTQYF TRBJ2-3 TRBV27 TRBD2 few
TGTGCCAGCAGCTCCGGGGAGGATTTGAGGACCCAGTACTTC CASSSGEDLRTQYF TRBJ2-5 TRBV7-9 - -
TGTGCCAGCAGCTTAGCCCCTACTCGGGACACTGAAGCTTTCTTT CASSLAPTRDTEAFF TRBJ1-1 TRBV7-9 - few
TGTGCCAGCAGCTTAGATTCCTCTAGCGGAAGCGGGGAGACCCAGTACTTC CASSLDSSSGSGETQYF TRBJ2-5 TRBV11-2 TRBD2 -
TGTGCCACCAGTAGACTAGCGGACAGGACCCAGTACTTC CATSRLADRTQYF TRBJ2-5 TRBV24-1 TRBD2 -
TGTGCCTGGGCGGTGGCCGGGGAGCTGTTTTTT CAWAVAGELFF TRBJ2-2 TRBV30 - -
TGTGCCAGCAGCTTAGCGCTAGGGCCTAGCAATCAGCCCCAGCATTTT CASSLALGPSNQPQHF TRBJ1-5 TRBV7-9 - few
TGTGCCAGCAGCGCCTGGACAGGGGGGGATGAGCAGTTCTTC CASSAWTGGDEQFF TRBJ2-1 TRBV7-9 TRBD1 -
TGTGCCAGCAGGGGGTCGGGAGAAAAACTGTTTTTT CASRGSGEKLFF TRBJ1-4 TRBV7-8 - few
TGCGCCAGCAGCCTGGACCGAGACCCATATGGCTACACCTTC CASSLDRDPYGYTF TRBJ1-2 TRBV5-1 - few
TGTGCCAGCAGTCCCGGGACAGGGCTTGGTGAAGCTTTCTTT CASSPGTGLGEAFF TRBJ1-1 TRBV12-3/TRBV12-4 TRBD1 few
TGTGCCAGCAGTTACTCCGCAGGGATGGACGAGCAGTACTTC CASSYSAGMDEQYF TRBJ2-7 TRBV6-5 - few
TGTGCCAGCAGTCCCGTATCGGATCGAGAAGCTTTCTTT CASSPVSDREAFF TRBJ1-1 TRBV12-3/TRBV12-4 - -
TGTGCCAGCAGTTCTCATACGCAGTATTTT CASSSHTQYF TRBJ2-3 TRBV12-3/TRBV12-4 - -
TGCGCCAGCAGCTTCTGGGACAGGGGAACCTACGAGCAGTACTTC CASSFWDRGTYEQYF TRBJ2-7 TRBV5-1 TRBD1 few
TGCGCCAGCAGCCAGTCCCGGGACAGGGATCGGGAGACCCAGTACTTC CASSQSRDRDRETQYF TRBJ2-5 TRBV4-1 TRBD1 few
TGTGCCAGCAGCTCCAGGCCCGACAGGGGGGACTATGGCTACACCTTC CASSSRPDRGDYGYTF TRBJ1-2 TRBV7-9 TRBD1 -
TGTGCCAGCATTGGGACAGGGGCTTACGAGCAGTACTTC CASIGTGAYEQYF TRBJ2-7 TRBV6-4 TRBD1 few
TGTGCCAGCAGCCTCTACCAGTGGGTCGGGGGCAATGAGCAGTTCTTC CASSLYQWVGGNEQFF TRBJ2-1 TRBV14 - few
TGTGCCAGCAGTGAATGGTCCGCATTGAACACTGAAGCTTTCTTT CASSEWSALNTEAFF TRBJ1-1 TRBV6-1 - few
TGTGCCAGCAGCCCGGTCCCCGGGACAGGGTCCCAGCATTTT CASSPVPGTGSQHF TRBJ1-5 TRBV7-9 TRBD1 few
TGTGCCAGCAGAAACGACAGGGGGACCTACAATGAGCAGTTCTTC CASRNDRGTYNEQFF TRBJ2-1 TRBV12-3/TRBV12-4 TRBD1 many
TGCAGTGCTAGGAGCACAGGGTCTGTATCCCTTGAGACCCAGTACTTC CSARSTGSVSLETQYF TRBJ2-5 TRBV20-1 - -
TGTGCCAGCAGCCCCGGGGCCTTTACCCCCGAGCAGTACTTC CASSPGAFTPEQYF TRBJ2-7 TRBV9 - few
TGTGCCACCAGTGATTTGCCAAGACAGAGGTCGAGGGATGAGCAGTTCTTC CATSDLPRQRSRDEQFF TRBJ2-1 TRBV24-1 - once
TGCGCCAGCAGCCAAGGAGGGGGCCTTTTAGAGGAGCAGTACTTC CASSQGGGLLEEQYF TRBJ2-7 TRBV4-1 TRBD1 -
TGTGCCAGCAGCGCAAATCAGAGGACTAGCGGACTATGGGCTATCTACAATGAGCAGTTCTTC CASSANQRTSGLWAIYNEQFF TRBJ2-1 TRBV6-6 TRBD2 few